The clone carrying this TCR beta chain has a handful of counts. Its antigen is not known. Trimming removed 2 bases at V and 1 base at J, with 8 bases between. Germline CDR1 reads KGHSH; CDR2 reads LQKENI. This CDR3 comprises 15 residues. This specimen comes from a study of cytomegalovirus exposure and HLA in healthy donors. General observations from the study: Donors were assumed by presence/absence analyses to have roughly uniform sequencing depth.

PCR used 60 Vbeta primers and 13 Jbeta primers. TCRdb keeps only in-frame clones here, not all; method: immunoSEQ multiplex PCR. The sample records under 250,000 clones, approximately 78% being singletons. This clonotype originated in a woman aged 40 to 50 in good health and CMV-seronegative. V and J are TRBV18 and TRBJ2-2; weak D call: TRBD2 (6 bases). The sequenced sample was PBMCs. CDR3 loop: CASSPFSGNTGELFF. The CDR3 coding sequence is TGTGCCAGCTCACCATTTAGCGGGAACACCGGGGAGCTGTTTTTT.